This paragraph covers one T cell receptor (beta chain) sequence. Its matching antigen is unknown. V lost 5 bases and J 8 bases, leaving 18 bases between the germline ends. Per the germline V gene, CDR1 is SGHAT and CDR2 is FQNNGV. This CDR3 has 14 residues. Using a J-beta primer mix together with a sample-barcoded 5' primer, a second PCR was run for roughly 7 to 11 cycles. TCRdb recomputed calls from the 5' RACE reads with MiXCR, one row per CDR3 protein. This sample has 650,000 to 800,000 distinct CDR3 sequences; approximately 52% occur once, and the top ten carry 13%. The data stem from a study of blood T cells in healthy people across ages. Overall study results and limits: While age rose, TCR beta diversity per million T cells dropped in a roughly linear way. Compared with aged donors, long-lived donors showed fewer expanded clones, suggesting selection.

This TCR was recovered from an elderly woman in good health. What was sequenced was blood. The chain couples TRBV11-2 to TRBJ1-1; D ambiguous. The CDR3 nucleotides are TGTGCCAGCAGCCCCTCGGTAACGTGGTCGGAAGCTTTCTTT. Protein sequence: CASSPSVTWSEAFF.